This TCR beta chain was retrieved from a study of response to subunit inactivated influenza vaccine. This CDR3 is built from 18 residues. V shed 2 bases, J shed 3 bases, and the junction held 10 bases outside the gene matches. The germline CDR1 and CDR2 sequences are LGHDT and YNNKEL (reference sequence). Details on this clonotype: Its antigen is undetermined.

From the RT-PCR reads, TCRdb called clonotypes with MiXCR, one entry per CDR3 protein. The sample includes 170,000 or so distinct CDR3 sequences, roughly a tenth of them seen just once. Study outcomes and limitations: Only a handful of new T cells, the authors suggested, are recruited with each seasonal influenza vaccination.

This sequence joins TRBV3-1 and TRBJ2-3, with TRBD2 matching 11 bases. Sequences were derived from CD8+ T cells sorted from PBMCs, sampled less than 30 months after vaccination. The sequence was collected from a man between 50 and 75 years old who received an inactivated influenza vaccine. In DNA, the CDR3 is TGTGCCAGCAGCCAAATTGAACTAGCGGGGGCAGGGACAGATACGCAGTATTTT. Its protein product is CASSQIELAGAGTDTQYF.